Described below is a single T cell receptor (beta chain) sequence and its context. There is no known antigen for this receptor. Base-call qualities are not available, and no considerably larger clone is one nucleotide away. This entry is derived from a study of blood T cell repertoires in COVID-19 (TCRdb year 2020). Describing the broader study: Collaborator samples came from the United States, Italy and Spain and covered acute and convalescent phases of COVID-19. The repertoires were released in a freely available public database meant as a resource for research on the immune response to SARS-CoV-2. The material from the prospective study consisted of cDNA or gDNA derived from T cells, B-cell-depleted T cells, or PBMCs. The samples were drawn from the first 160 participants of the ongoing ImmuneRACE study and from 950 to 1,500 subjects provided by 6 global collaborators. The sample metadata nearly always contained a de-identified subject ID, COVID-19 status, age in years and sex. Where HLA class I and class II types were available, the types were taken from metadata supplied by the sample provider, not from assay-based typing. The dataset comprised deeply sampled blood TCRbeta repertoires from subjects exposed to, actively infected with, or recovered from COVID-19. Study-wide findings and limitations: Clinical and demographic metadata were provided uncurated, with the amount varying by source and participant.

The immunoSEQ Assay, a bias-controlled multiplex PCR, was used to amplify TCRbeta CDR3 regions from genomic DNA. The authors processed their data as follows. Nucleated cell counts per sample were estimated from amplification of reference gene primers within the assay. To quantify the absolute abundance of each unique TCRbeta CDR3 rearrangement, sequence reads were collapsed and filtered. For each sample, productive Simpson clonality was calculated as the square root of Simpson's diversity index over productive rearrangements. TCRdb carries this immuneACCESS record with in-frame sequences only. Its versions omit some clonotypes, under half of them owing to an unresolved V gene in the studies checked, with the rest unexplained. The V and J calls and the clone size are those of that table, but D and trimming were determined from the DNA. This sample has some 190,000 clones in its table, and 88% of those were observed once. The ten largest clones capture approximately 1.5% of the sample.

Whole blood was collected in K2EDTA tubes by collaborating institutions according to the institutions' own protocols. Collaborator samples were shipped for TCRbeta analysis as frozen whole blood, isolated PBMCs, or DNA extracted from either sample type. The trim is 0 bases for V and 3 bases for J, with a gap of 16 bases between the germline ends. From cysteine to phenylalanine, the CDR3 is 17 amino acids long. Solely the CDR3 DNA is kept, with 51 bases framed from the first base. CDR1 and CDR2 are read off the germline V gene (reference sequence) as SGHKS and YYEKEE. Sequenced sample: peripheral blood. The V gene is TRBV5-5 and the J gene is TRBJ2-1, and the D gene may be TRBD2, 6 bases matching. This clonotype was obtained from a young man with active or convalescent COVID-19. The CDR3 region reads CASSLAPIGRSYNEQFF. In nucleotide form, the sequence is TGTGCCAGCAGCTTGGCGCCTATAGGGAGGAGCTACAATGAGCAGTTCTTC.